This T cell receptor beta chain was recorded in a study of T cell repertoires in cytomegalovirus infection. Study overall: Matching HLA type, along with CMV infection, was indicated by public TCR beta signatures.

Details on this clonotype: Its antigen remains unidentified.

Findings and limits, study-wide: Carriers of CMV plus the relevant HLA were identified by cumulative public TCR beta family frequency. HLA-C-restricted CMV-specific TCR beta clonotypes prevailed in the ex vivo response.

Per germline, CDR1 MNHNY and CDR2 SVGAGI (reference sequence). V was trimmed by 0 bases and J by 3 bases, leaving 12 bases between them. The CDR3 consists of 16 residues. TCRdb independently ran MiXCR on the reads; one entry per CDR3 protein. The data show under 850,000 distinct CDR3 sequences, under 40% seen once. The chain carries TRBV6-6 and TRBJ2-1; weak D call: TRBD2 (5 bases). This TCR was sampled from a human donor in good health (CMV status not recorded). Some clones in this sample may be carry-over from other donors' samples. The sequenced sample was PBMCs. The CDR3 bases are TGTGCCAGCAGTTACTCGACTACCGGATTCTACAATGAGCAGTTCTTC. Its protein product is CASSYSTTGFYNEQFF.